The present entry profiles one T cell receptor beta chain with its context. Antigen: not known. A much more abundant neighbour one base away suggests this may be a read error. This CDR3 comprises 17 residues. This sample was taken from a study of post-analysis software for immune sequencing data. Study context: In terms of disease course, relapsing-remitting, secondary progressive and progressive-relapsing multiple sclerosis were included.

Study-wide points: Patients carried roughly 5 TRBV segments more frequently than controls did, and TRBV5-6, TRBV5-1 and TRBV20-1 were among them. Clustering by F measure revealed strong co-clustering among samples prepared together in one batch. Compared against controls, patients with multiple sclerosis displayed significantly lower normalized Chao1 diversity.

Sequencing libraries made from TCR beta cDNA carried unique molecular identifiers. T cells numbering roughly 1 to 11 million yielded cDNA molecules that totaled some 500,000. TCRdb redid the calling of the PCR reads with MiXCR, one entry per CDR3 protein. The repertoire holds 180,000 or so distinct CDR3 sequences, with over 25% as singletons. The chain is built from TRBV12-3 or TRBV12-4 and TRBJ2-4; D possibly corresponds to TRBD1 (6 bases). The end of the DNA aligns better with TRBJ2-7, so the J call may be wrong. This receptor was obtained from a girl aged 2-17 years with multiple sclerosis. Material: blood. This CDR3 reads CANQRTEGFFSSYEQYF. In DNA, the CDR3 is TGTGCCAATCAGAGGACAGAGGGTTTCTTTAGCTCCTACGAGCAGTACTTC.